One and the same sample provided the 17 T cell receptor beta chains below, sequenced in a study of cytomegalovirus exposure and HLA in healthy donors. 13 Jbeta primers and 60 Vbeta primers were used for the PCR. TCRdb keeps only in-frame clones here, not all; method: immunoSEQ multiplex PCR. The data show 95,000 to 150,000 clones, around 80% seen once. The sample consisted of PBMCs. The receptor set was obtained from a female donor in good health and CMV-seropositive.

The chain has TRBV30 and TRBJ2-1, with 10 bases matching TRBD2. Germline-derived CDR1 and CDR2 are GTSNPN and SVGIG (reference sequence). V shed 1 base, J shed 13 bases, and the junction held 7 bases outside the gene matches. The CDR3 is made up of 13 amino acids. Written as DNA, the CDR3 is TGTGCCTGGAGTGACGAAGGACTAGCGGAACAGTTCTTC. Amino acid sequence: CAWSDEGLAEQFF.

This sequence joins TRBV5-6 and TRBJ2-7; 9 bases are a match to TRBD1. Germline V gives CDR1 SGHDT, CDR2 YYEEEE. The CDR3 has 11 amino acids. After removal of 1 base from V and 11 bases from J, the junction contained 1 base not matched to a gene. The CDR3: CASSLRDREYF. CDR3 DNA: TGTGCCAGCAGCTTGAGGGACAGGGAGTACTTC.

This chain joins TRBV29-1 and TRBJ1-4, with 9 bases fitting TRBD1. Germline CDR1 is SQVTM and CDR2 is ANQGSEA. The CDR3 covers 15 residues. The V gene end was trimmed by 7 bases and the J gene end by 5 bases; junction bases not matched to a gene: 11. In nucleotides, the CDR3 is TGCAGCGCCTTGGGAGAGGGGACAGGGAATGAAAAACTGTTTTTT. Translated, it gives CSALGEGTGNEKLFF.

V gene TRBV6-6 combines with J gene TRBJ2-4; possible D gene TRBD2, 5 bases. V lost 6 bases to trimming and J lost 7 bases, with 19 bases between them. CDR1 and CDR2 (germline): MNHNY, SVGAGI (reference sequence). This CDR3 is built from 15 residues. The CDR3 sequence: CASSRPRDLWNIQYF. CDR3 in DNA: TGTGCCAGCAGCCGACCGAGGGATTTGTGGAACATTCAGTACTTC.

J is TRBJ2-2 and V is TRBV6-5, with 7 bases lining up with TRBD1. Per germline, CDR1 MNHEY and CDR2 SVGAGI. This CDR3 contains 14 residues. The V and J ends lost 5 bases and 4 bases, in that order; junction bases with no gene match: 4. This CDR3 reads CASSEGQLTGELFF. The CDR3 DNA reads TGTGCCAGCAGTGAGGGACAGCTCACCGGGGAGCTGTTTTTT.

The chain links TRBV4-3 to TRBJ2-6; the match to TRBD2 covers 7 bases. The CDR3 is 17 amino acids. Losses at the gene ends were 1 base for V and 0 bases for J; bases not matched to a gene: 3. Germline V gene data show CDR1 as LGHNA and CDR2 as YSLEER. The CDR3 region has the DNA TGCGCCAGCAGCCAAGGCGGGGGAAACTCTGGGGCCAACGTCCTGACTTTC. This encodes CASSQGGGNSGANVLTF.

This clone was seen only once. The rearrangement uses TRBV2 and TRBJ1-4; maybe TRBD1 (5 bases). Trimming stripped 5 bases from V and 7 bases from J, with 17 bases between. CDR1 and CDR2 from the germline V gene are SNHLY and FYNNEI. The CDR3 consists of 15 residues. As DNA, the CDR3 is TGTGCCAGCAGTAACAACTTCCAGGGTACTGAAAAACTGTTTTTT. Translation gives CASSNNFQGTEKLFF.

This rearrangement joins TRBV5-1 to TRBJ1-2; TRBD1 aligns across 7 bases. This CDR3 has 14 amino acids. The V gene end was trimmed by 4 bases and the J gene end by 7 bases; junction bases not matched to a gene: 10. Germline assignment: CDR1 SGHRS and CDR2 YFSETQ. CDR3 protein: CASSPSGAGGGYTF. The CDR3 nucleotides read TGCGCCAGCAGCCCCAGTGGGGCAGGGGGTGGCTACACCTTC.

J is TRBJ2-6 and V is TRBV6-6; D gene uncertain. The CDR3 loop spans 12 amino acids. V lost 9 bases to trimming and J lost 4 bases, with 7 bases between them. Germline lookup yields CDR1 MNHNY and CDR2 SVGAGI (reference sequence). The CDR3 coding sequence is TGTGCCAGTGCCGGGGGGGCCAACGTCCTGACTTTC. It encodes CASAGGANVLTF.

J is TRBJ1-1 and V is TRBV7-9; D is undetermined. V was clipped by 4 bases and J by 0 bases, with 9 bases between them. Per the germline V gene, CDR1 is SEHNR and CDR2 is FQNEAQ (reference sequence). CDR3 length equals 14 residues. CDR3 nucleotides: TGTGCCAGCAGCTCCCCGGCGGTGAACACTGAAGCTTTCTTT. Amino acids: CASSSPAVNTEAFF.

The genes are TRBV28 and TRBJ1-1, with a tentative D call TRBD1 (6 bases). Germline assignment: CDR1 MDHEN and CDR2 SYDVKM. The CDR3 loop spans 12 amino acids. The V end lost 6 bases, the J end lost 9 bases, and 14 bases lay between the germline ends. The CDR3 sequence: CASRRIGTKAFF. The CDR3 nucleotides read TGTGCCAGCAGACGCATTGGGACAAAAGCTTTCTTT.

This chain connects TRBV15 to TRBJ1-5, with D perhaps TRBD1 (6 bases). The germline V gene encodes CDR1 LNHNV and CDR2 YYDKDF (reference sequence). The CDR3 sequence is 15 residues long. V lost 0 bases to trimming and J lost 6 bases, with 12 bases between them. CDR3 nucleotide sequence: TGTGCCACCAGCAGAGACAGGGGAGCGAGTCAGCCCCAGCATTTT. Translated, it gives CATSRDRGASQPQHF. Drawing the rest from reference TRBV15 and TRBJ1-5, the complete variable domain is DAMVIQNPRYQVTQFGKPVTLSCSQTLNHNVMYWYQQKSSQAPKLLFHYYDKDFNNEADTPDNFQSRRPNTSFCFLDIRSPGLGDTAMYLCATSRDRGASQPQHFGDGTRLSIL.

The chain joins TRBV27 to TRBJ1-1; D is possibly TRBD1 (6 bases). Germline CDR1 is MNHEY and CDR2 is SMNVEV (reference sequence). V lost 2 bases to trimming and J lost 7 bases, with 11 bases between them. There are 13 residues in the CDR3. This CDR3 is CASSLEQGFEAFF. The CDR3 DNA sequence: TGTGCCAGCAGTTTAGAGCAGGGGTTTGAAGCTTTCTTT.

The gene calls are TRBV9 and TRBJ2-3; 7 nucleotides align to TRBD2. Germline CDR1 reads SGDLS; CDR2 reads YYNGEE. V shed 7 bases, J shed 0 bases, and the junction held 8 bases outside the gene matches. The CDR3 loop spans 15 amino acids. The CDR3 nucleotides are TGTGCCAGCGCAGCGGGGCCTCTTAGCACAGATACGCAGTATTTT. The encoded protein is CASAAGPLSTDTQYF.

J is TRBJ2-2 and V is TRBV7-7; the match to TRBD1 covers 7 bases. Looked up from germline, CDR1 is SSHAT and CDR2 is FNYEAQ (reference sequence). The CDR3 length is 12 residues. The V and J ends lost 5 bases and 7 bases, in that order; junction bases with no gene match: 1. CDR3 in DNA: TGTGCCAGCAGCCGGACAGGCGGGGAGCTGTTTTTT. It yields the protein CASSRTGGELFF. Based on the CDR3 plus reference TRBV7-7 and TRBJ2-2, the full variable domain is GAGVSQSPRYKVTKRGQDVTLRCDPISSHATLYWYQQALGQGPEFLTYFNYEAQPDKSGLPSDRFSAERPEGSISTLTIQRTEQRDSAMYRCASSRTGGELFFGEGSRLTVL.

J is TRBJ1-3 and V is TRBV28; D remains ambiguous. Per the germline V gene, CDR1 is MDHEN and CDR2 is SYDVKM. With 3 bases removed from V and 0 bases from J, the gap between germline ends came to 6 bases. This CDR3 region has 14 residues. Here the CDR3 reads CASSLGHSGNTIYF. CDR3 in DNA: TGTGCCAGCAGTTTGGGCCACTCTGGAAACACCATATATTTT.

The rearrangement uses TRBV7-2 and TRBJ1-5; no definite D call. Germline V gene lookup returns CDR1 SGHTA and CDR2 FQGNSA. This CDR3 contains 16 residues. V lost 3 bases and J 2 bases, leaving 14 bases between the germline ends. CDR3 sequence reads: CASSLSSTPRNQPQHF. For the CDR3, the DNA is TGTGCCAGCAGCTTGTCATCGACACCTCGCAATCAGCCCCAGCATTTT.